Below, 2 T cell receptor beta chains from the same sample are listed, as sequenced in a study of human T cells and chemical hapten exposure. The time point here: pre-sensitization, week 0. The treatment here: therapeutic diphenylcyclopropenone sensitization with weekly scalp DPC. It was from unfractionated whole blood that total RNA was extracted. TCRdb reprocessed the RACE reads with MiXCR, giving one entry per CDR3 protein. The sample holds about 52,000 distinct CDR3 sequences; approximately 9.5% are singletons and the top ten take 9.5% to 10%. This specimen was whole blood, taken in connection with sensitization to the hapten diphenylcyclopropenone (DPC). These receptor sequences come from a woman younger than 45 with alopecia areata. Some clones in this sample may be carry-over from other donors' samples.

The chain links TRBV15 to TRBJ2-5; 9 nucleotides line up with TRBD2. V shed 0 bases and J 5 bases; nucleotides not matched to a gene: 13. This CDR3 region has 18 residues. Per the germline V gene, CDR1 is LNHNV and CDR2 is YYDKDF (reference sequence). The CDR3 sequence is CATSRDKAWRGGRETQYF. In DNA form, the CDR3 reads TGTGCCACCAGCAGAGATAAGGCTTGGCGGGGGGGACGCGAGACCCAGTACTTC.

The gene calls are TRBV14 and TRBJ2-1; D is ambiguous. Looked up from germline, CDR1 is SGHDN and CDR2 is FVKESK. CDR3 size: 13 residues. Trimming removed 0 bases from V and 12 bases from J, with 12 bases in between. The CDR3: CASSQDIRVRQFF. The CDR3 region has the DNA TGTGCCAGCAGCCAAGATATTAGGGTGCGGCAGTTCTTC.